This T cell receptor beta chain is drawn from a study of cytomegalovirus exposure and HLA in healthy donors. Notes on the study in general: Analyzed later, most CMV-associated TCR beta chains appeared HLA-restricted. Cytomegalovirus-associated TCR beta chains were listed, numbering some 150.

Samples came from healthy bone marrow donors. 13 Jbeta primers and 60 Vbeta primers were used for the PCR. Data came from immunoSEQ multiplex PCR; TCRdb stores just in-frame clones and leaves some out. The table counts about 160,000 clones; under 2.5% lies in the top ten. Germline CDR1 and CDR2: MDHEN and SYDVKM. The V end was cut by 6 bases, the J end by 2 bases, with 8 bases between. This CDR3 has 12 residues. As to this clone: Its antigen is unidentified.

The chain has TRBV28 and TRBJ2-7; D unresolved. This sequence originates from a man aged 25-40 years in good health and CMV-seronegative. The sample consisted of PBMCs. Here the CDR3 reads CASRQMAYEQYF. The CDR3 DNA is TGTGCCAGCAGGCAGATGGCCTACGAGCAGTACTTC.